What follows is one TCR beta chain and its context. Its antigen is currently unknown. Researchers ran the PCR with 60 Vbeta and 13 Jbeta primers. Data came from immunoSEQ multiplex PCR; TCRdb stores just in-frame clones and leaves some out. The table includes some 140,000 clones, approximately 78% detected once. This record belongs to a study of cytomegalovirus exposure and HLA in healthy donors. CDR1 is SGHRS, CDR2 YFSETQ, per germline. Trimming shortened V by 0 bases and J by 4 bases, and 11 bases separated the two germline ends. The CDR3 runs to 14 residues. Regarding the study as a whole: TCR beta V- and J-gene trimming, according to a later analysis, was linked to a missense DCLRE1C variant.

The chain recombines TRBV5-1 with TRBJ2-7; possible D gene TRBD1, 6 bases. The origin of this receptor is a woman aged 50 to 60 in good health and CMV-seropositive. The sequenced material came from PBMCs. The CDR3 loop is CASSLEQGLYEQYF. The DNA of the CDR3 is TGCGCCAGCAGCTTGGAACAGGGATTGTACGAGCAGTACTTC.